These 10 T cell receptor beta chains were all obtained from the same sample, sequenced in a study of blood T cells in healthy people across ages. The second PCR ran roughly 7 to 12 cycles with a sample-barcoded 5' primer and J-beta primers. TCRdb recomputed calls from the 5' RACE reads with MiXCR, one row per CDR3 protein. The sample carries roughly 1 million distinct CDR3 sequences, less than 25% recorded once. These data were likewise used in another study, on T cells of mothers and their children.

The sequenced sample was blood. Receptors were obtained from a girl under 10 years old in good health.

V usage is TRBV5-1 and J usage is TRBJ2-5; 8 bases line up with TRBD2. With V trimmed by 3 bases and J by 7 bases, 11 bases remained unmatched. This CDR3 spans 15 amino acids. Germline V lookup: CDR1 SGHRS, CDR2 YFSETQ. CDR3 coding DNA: TGCGCCAGCAGCTGGGGGAGCGGGAGAGACGGGACCCAGTACTTC. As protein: CASSWGSGRDGTQYF.

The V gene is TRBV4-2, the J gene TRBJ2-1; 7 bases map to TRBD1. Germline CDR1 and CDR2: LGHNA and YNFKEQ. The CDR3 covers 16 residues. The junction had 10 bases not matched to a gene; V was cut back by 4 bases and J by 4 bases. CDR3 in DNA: TGTGCCAGCAGCCGCACCGGGACAGAACTATACAATGAGCAGTTCTTC. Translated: CASSRTGTELYNEQFF.

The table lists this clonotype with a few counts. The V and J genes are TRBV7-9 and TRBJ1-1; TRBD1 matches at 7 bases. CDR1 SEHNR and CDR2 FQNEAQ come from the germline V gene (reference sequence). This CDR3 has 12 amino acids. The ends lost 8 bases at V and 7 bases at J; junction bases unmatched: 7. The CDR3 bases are TGTGCCAGCGACCTGACAGGGATTGAAGCTTTCTTT. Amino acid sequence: CASDLTGIEAFF.

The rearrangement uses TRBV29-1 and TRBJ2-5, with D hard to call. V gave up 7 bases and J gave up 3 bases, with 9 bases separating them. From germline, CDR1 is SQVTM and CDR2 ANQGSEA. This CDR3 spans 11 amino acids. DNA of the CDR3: TGCAGCGGTGACCCTGAAGAGACCCAGTACTTC. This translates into CSGDPEETQYF.

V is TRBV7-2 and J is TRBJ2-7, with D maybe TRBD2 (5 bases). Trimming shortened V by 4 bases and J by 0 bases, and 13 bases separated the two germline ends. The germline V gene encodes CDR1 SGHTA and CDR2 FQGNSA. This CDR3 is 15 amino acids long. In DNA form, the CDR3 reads TGTGCCAGCAGCTCCTCTAGTGGGAGCTCCTACGAGCAGTACTTC. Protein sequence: CASSSSSGSSYEQYF. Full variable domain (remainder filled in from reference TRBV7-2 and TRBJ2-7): GAGVSQSPSNKVTEKGKDVELRCDPISGHTALYWYRQSLGQGLEFLIYFQGNSAPDKSGLPSDRFSAERTGGSVSTLTIQRTQQEDSAVYLCASSSSSGSSYEQYFGPGTRLTVT.

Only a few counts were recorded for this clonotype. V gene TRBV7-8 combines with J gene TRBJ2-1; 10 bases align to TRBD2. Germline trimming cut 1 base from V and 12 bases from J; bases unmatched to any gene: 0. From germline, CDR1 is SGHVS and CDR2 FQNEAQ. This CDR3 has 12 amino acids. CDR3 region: CASSLGTSGQFF. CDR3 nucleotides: TGTGCCAGCAGCTTAGGGACTAGCGGGCAGTTCTTC. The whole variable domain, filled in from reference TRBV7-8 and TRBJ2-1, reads GAGVSQSPRYKVAKRGQDVALRCDPISGHVSLFWYQQALGQGPEFLTYFQNEAQLDKSGLPSDRFFAERPEGSVSTLKIQRTQQEDSAVYLCASSLGTSGQFFGPGTRLTVL.

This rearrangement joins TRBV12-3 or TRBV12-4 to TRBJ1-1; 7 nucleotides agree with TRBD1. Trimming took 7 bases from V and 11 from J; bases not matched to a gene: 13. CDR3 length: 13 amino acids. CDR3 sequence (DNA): TGTGCCAGCATTTCCCAAAGGGGGCCCGGGGCTTTCTTT. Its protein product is CASISQRGPGAFF.

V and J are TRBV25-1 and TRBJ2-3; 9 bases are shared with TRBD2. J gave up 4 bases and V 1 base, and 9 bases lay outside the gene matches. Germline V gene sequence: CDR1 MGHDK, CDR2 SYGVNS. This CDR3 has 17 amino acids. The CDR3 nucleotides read TGTGCCAGCAGTGAATCAGGGCTAGCGGGATCGGCAGATACGCAGTATTTT. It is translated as CASSESGLAGSADTQYF.

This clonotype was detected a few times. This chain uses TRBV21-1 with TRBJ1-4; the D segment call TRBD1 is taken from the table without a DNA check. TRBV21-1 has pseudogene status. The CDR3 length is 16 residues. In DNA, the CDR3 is TGTGCCAGCAGCACTACAGGGGGCGGAAAGTATGAAAAACTGTTTTTT. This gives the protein CASSTTGGGKYEKLFF.

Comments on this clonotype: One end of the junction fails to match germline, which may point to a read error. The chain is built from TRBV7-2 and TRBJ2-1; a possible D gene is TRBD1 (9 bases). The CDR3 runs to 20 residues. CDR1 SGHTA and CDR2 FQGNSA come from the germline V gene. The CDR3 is CASSLAPGTGMRGAYNEQFF. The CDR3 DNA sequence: TGTGCCAGCAGCCTAGCCCCGGGGACAGGGATGCGGGGGGCCTACAATGAGCAGTTCTTC.